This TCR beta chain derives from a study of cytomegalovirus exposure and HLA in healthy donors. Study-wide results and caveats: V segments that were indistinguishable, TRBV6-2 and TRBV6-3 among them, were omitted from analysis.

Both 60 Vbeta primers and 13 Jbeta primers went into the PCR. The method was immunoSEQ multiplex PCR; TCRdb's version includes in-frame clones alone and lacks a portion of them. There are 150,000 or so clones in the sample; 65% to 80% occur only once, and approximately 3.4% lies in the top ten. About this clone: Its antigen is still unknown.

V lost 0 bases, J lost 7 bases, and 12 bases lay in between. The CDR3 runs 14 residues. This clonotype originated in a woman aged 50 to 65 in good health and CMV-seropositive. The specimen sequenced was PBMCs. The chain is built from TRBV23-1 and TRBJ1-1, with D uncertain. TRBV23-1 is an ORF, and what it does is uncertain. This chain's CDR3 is CASSQSKGGREAFF. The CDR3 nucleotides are TGCGCCAGCAGTCAATCGAAGGGAGGGCGTGAAGCTTTCTTT.